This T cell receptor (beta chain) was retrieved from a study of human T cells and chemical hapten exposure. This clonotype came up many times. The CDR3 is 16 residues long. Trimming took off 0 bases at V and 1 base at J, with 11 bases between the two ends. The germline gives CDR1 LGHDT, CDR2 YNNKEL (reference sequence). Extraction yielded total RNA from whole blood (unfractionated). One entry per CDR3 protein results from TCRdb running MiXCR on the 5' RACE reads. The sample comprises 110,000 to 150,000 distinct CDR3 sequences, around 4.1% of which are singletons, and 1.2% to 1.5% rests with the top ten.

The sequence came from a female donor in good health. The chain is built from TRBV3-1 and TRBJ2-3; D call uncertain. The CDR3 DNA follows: TGTGCCAGCAGCCAAGATGTAGTTCTTCGCACAGATACGCAGTATTTT. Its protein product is CASSQDVVLRTDTQYF.